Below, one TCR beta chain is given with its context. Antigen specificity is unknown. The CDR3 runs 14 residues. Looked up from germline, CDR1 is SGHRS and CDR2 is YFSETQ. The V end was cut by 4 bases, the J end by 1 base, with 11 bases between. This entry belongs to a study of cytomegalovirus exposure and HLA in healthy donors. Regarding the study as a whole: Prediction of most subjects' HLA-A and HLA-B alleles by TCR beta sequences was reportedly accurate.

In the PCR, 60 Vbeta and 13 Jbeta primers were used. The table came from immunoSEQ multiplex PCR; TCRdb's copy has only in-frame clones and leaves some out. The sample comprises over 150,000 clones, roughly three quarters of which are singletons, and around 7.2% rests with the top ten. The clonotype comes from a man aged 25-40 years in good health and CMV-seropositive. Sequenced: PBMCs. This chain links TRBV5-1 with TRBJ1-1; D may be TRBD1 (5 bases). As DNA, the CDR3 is TGCGCCAGCAGCAGACTGACAGAGAACACTGAAGCTTTCTTT. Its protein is CASSRLTENTEAFF. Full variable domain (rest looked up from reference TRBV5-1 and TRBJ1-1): KAGVTQTPRYLIKTRGQQVTLSCSPISGHRSVSWYQQTPGQGLQFLFEYFSETQRNKGNFPGRFSGRQFSNSRSEMNVSTLELGDSALYLCASSRLTENTEAFFGQGTRLTVV.